This T cell receptor beta chain is from a study of blood T cell repertoires in COVID-19. The germline V and J ends were trimmed by 10 bases and 1 base, with 17 bases remaining between them. This CDR3 has 15 residues. Germline V gene lookup returns CDR1 SGHAT and CDR2 FQNNGV. Assay: immunoSEQ multiplex PCR; the TCRdb copy retains only in-frame clones and omits some. The sample lists 250,000 to 350,000 clones, roughly 88% occurring once. The receptor was derived from a young woman who had recovered from COVID-19. Material: PBMCs or T cells enriched from blood (not recorded which). The chain employs TRBV11-2 and TRBJ1-3; D is unclear. The CDR3 spells CATKPRESSGNTIYF. The CDR3 region has the DNA TGTGCCACAAAACCGAGGGAATCGTCTGGAAACACCATATATTTT.